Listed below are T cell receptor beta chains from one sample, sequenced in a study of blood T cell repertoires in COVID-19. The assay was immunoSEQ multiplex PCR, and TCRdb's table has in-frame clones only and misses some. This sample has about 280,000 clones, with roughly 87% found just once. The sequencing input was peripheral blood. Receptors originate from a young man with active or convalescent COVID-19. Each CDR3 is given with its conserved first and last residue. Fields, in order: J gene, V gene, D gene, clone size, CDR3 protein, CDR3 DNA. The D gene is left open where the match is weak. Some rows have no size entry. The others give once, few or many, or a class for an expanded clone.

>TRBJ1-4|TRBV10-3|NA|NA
CAISDGATNEKLFF
TGTGCCATCAGTGACGGTGCAACTAATGAAAAACTGTTTTTT
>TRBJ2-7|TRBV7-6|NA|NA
CASSFSPEVSYEQYF
TGTGCCAGCAGCTTTTCCCCTGAGGTGTCCTACGAGCAGTACTTC
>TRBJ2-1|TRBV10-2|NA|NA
CASSESLDEQFF
TGCGCCAGCAGTGAGTCTCTAGATGAGCAGTTCTTC
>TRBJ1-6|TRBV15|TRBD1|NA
CATSSLPGGSYNSPLHF
TGTGCCACCAGCAGTCTACCAGGGGGCTCCTATAATTCACCCCTCCACTTT
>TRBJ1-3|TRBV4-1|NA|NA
CASSPDGGPGNTIYF
TGCGCCAGCAGCCCCGACGGGGGGCCTGGAAACACCATATATTTT
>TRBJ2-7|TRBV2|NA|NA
CASGVPVGQTLTYEQYF
TGTGCCAGCGGGGTCCCGGTAGGACAAACGCTTACCTACGAGCAGTACTTC
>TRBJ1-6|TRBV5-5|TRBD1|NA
CASSGAGQEFFYNSPLHF
TGTGCCAGCAGCGGGGCGGGACAGGAGTTTTTTTATAATTCACCCCTCCACTTT
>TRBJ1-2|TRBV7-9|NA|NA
CASSLAMNIAGEGYTF
TGTGCCAGCAGCTTAGCGATGAATATCGCAGGGGAAGGCTACACCTTC
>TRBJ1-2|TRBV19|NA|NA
CASSIRGLNYGYTF
TGTGCCAGTAGTATTCGCGGTCTCAACTATGGCTACACCTTC
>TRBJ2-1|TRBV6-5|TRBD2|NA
CASREGLAGYNEQFF
TGTGCCAGCAGAGAGGGCCTAGCGGGCTACAATGAGCAGTTCTTC
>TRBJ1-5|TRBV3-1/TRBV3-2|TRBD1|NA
CASSQAGTGGNQPQHF
TGTGCCAGCAGCCAAGCTGGGACAGGGGGAAATCAGCCCCAGCATTTT
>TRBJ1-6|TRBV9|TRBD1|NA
CASSAEGRSGQGHSPLHF
TGTGCCAGCAGCGCCGAGGGGAGGAGCGGACAGGGTCATTCACCCCTCCACTTT
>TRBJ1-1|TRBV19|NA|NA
CASSPTSVNTEAFF
TGTGCCAGTAGTCCGACTTCAGTGAACACTGAAGCTTTCTTT
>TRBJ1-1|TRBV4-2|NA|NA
CASSQLLTTPEAFF
TGTGCCAGCAGCCAATTGCTCACAACCCCTGAAGCTTTCTTT
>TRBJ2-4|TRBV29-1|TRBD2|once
CSVAAGENIQYF
TGCAGCGTTGCGGCGGGGGAAAACATTCAGTACTTC
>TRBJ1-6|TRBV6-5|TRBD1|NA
CASSYSSDRGGSPLHF
TGTGCCAGCAGTTACTCGTCGGACAGGGGAGGGTCACCCCTCCACTTT
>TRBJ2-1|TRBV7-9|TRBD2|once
CASRSGTSGYNEQFF
TGTGCCAGCAGGTCCGGGACTAGCGGGTACAATGAGCAGTTCTTC
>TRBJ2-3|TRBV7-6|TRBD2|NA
CASSNRGGPSTDTQYF
TGTGCCAGCAGTAACCGGGGGGGCCCTAGCACAGATACGCAGTATTTT
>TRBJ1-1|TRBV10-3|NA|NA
CAISEKTVTEAFF
TGTGCCATCAGTGAGAAGACAGTTACTGAAGCTTTCTTT
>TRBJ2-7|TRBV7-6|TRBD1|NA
CASSSGQGPSYEQYF
TGTGCCAGCAGCTCCGGACAGGGCCCTTCCTACGAGCAGTACTTC
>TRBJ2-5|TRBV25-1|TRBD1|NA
CASSVDRAAAQYF
TGTGCCAGCAGTGTGGACAGGGCAGCGGCCCAGTACTTC
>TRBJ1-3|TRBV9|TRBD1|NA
CASSVAPTGGAGNTIYF
TGTGCCAGCAGCGTAGCCCCGACAGGGGGCGCGGGAAACACCATATATTTT
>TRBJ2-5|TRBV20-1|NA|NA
CSAPLRGTQYF
TGCAGTGCCCCCTTGCGGGGGACCCAGTACTTC
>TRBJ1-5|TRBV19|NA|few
CASSTGVSNQPQHF
TGTGCCAGTAGTACGGGGGTTAGCAATCAGCCCCAGCATTTT
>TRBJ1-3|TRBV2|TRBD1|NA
CASSEDRGRSGNTIYF
TGTGCCAGCAGTGAAGACAGGGGCCGTTCTGGAAACACCATATATTTT
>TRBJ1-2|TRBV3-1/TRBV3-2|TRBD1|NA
CASSRTGYGYTF
TGTGCCAGCAGCCGGACAGGGTATGGCTACACCTTC
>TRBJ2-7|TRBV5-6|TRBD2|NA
CASSQGARGNPYEQYF
TGTGCCAGCAGCCAGGGAGCGCGGGGGAACCCCTACGAGCAGTACTTC
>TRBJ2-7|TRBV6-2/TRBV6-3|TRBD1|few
CASSYSWTGNHEQYF
TGTGCCAGCAGTTACTCTTGGACAGGGAACCACGAGCAGTACTTC
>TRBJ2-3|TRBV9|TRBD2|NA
CASSVGLAGGPPDTQYF
TGTGCCAGCAGCGTAGGACTAGCGGGGGGCCCCCCGGATACGCAGTATTTT
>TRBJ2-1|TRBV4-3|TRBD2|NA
CASSRRLAGGESSYNEQFF
TGCGCCAGCAGCCGAAGACTAGCGGGGGGCGAGAGCTCCTACAATGAGCAGTTCTTC
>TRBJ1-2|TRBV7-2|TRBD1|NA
CASSHQTGNYGYTF
TGTGCCAGCAGCCACCAGACAGGGAACTATGGCTACACCTTC
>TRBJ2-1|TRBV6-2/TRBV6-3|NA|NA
CASSLTGWTYNEQFF
TGTGCCAGCAGTCTGACGGGGTGGACCTACAATGAGCAGTTCTTC
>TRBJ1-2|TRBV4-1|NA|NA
CASSLGTHSGYTF
TGCGCCAGCAGCCTCGGGACACACAGTGGCTACACCTTC
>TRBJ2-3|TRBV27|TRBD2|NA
CASMKIAGSDTQYF
TGTGCCAGCATGAAGATAGCGGGGTCAGATACGCAGTATTTT
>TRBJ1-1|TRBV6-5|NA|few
CASRRPVSMNTEAFF
TGTGCCAGCAGGAGGCCGGTTTCCATGAACACTGAAGCTTTCTTT
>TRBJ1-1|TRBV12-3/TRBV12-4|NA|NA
CASSFSGDTEAFF
TGTGCCAGCAGTTTTTCAGGGGATACTGAAGCTTTCTTT
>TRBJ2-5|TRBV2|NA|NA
CASSLSGGGETQYF
TGTGCCAGCAGTTTAAGCGGCGGTGGAGAGACCCAGTACTTC
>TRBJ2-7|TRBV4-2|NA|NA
CASSPAWGHYEQYF
TGTGCCAGCAGCCCAGCTTGGGGGCACTACGAGCAGTACTTC
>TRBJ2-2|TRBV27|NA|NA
CASSLSPPPTGYTGELFF
TGTGCCAGCAGTTTATCGCCCCCCCCGACAGGCTACACCGGGGAGCTGTTTTTT
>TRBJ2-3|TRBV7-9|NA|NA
CATLTDTQYF
TGTGCCACCCTCACAGATACGCAGTATTTT
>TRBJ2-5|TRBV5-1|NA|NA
CASSRSPTETQYF
TGCGCCAGCAGCCGGAGCCCCACCGAGACCCAGTACTTC
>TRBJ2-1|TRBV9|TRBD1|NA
CASSVETGMWNEQFF
TGTGCCAGCAGCGTAGAGACAGGGATGTGGAATGAGCAGTTCTTC
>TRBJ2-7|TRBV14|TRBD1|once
CASSQETWDSYEQYF
TGTGCCAGCAGCCAAGAAACCTGGGACAGCTACGAGCAGTACTTC
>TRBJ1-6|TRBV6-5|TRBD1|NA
CASRAGTESSPLHF
TGTGCCAGCAGAGCCGGGACAGAGAGTTCACCCCTCCACTTT
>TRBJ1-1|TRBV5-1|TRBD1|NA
CASSLAGTANTEAFF
TGCGCCAGCAGCTTGGCCGGGACAGCGAACACTGAAGCTTTCTTT
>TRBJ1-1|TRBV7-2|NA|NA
CASSLDMNTEAFF
TGTGCCAGCAGCTTAGATATGAACACTGAAGCTTTCTTT
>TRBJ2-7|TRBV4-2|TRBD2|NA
CASSRGLAGGQEQYF
TGTGCCAGCAGCCGCGGACTAGCGGGGGGGCAAGAGCAGTACTTC
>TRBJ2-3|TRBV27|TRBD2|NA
CASSLVGGALSTDTQYF
TGTGCCAGCAGTTTGGTCGGGGGGGCCTTAAGCACAGATACGCAGTATTTT
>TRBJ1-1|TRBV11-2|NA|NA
CASSLSPSRDTSAEAFF
TGTGCCAGCAGCTTATCCCCTTCCCGGGACACCTCCGCCGAAGCTTTCTTT
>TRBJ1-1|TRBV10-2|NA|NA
CASSDGHRNTEAFF
TGCGCCAGCAGTGACGGACACAGGAACACTGAAGCTTTCTTT
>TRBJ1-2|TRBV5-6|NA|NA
CASSLVSYRQVGYTF
TGTGCCAGCAGCTTGGTCTCCTATCGGCAGGTTGGCTACACCTTC
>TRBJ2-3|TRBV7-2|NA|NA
CASSLGAGSDTQYF
TGTGCCAGCTCCCTGGGGGCCGGTTCAGATACGCAGTATTTT